Below, 18 T cell receptor beta chains from the same sample are listed, as sequenced in a study of T cell repertoires in ileal Crohn's disease. Generated by immunoSEQ multiplex PCR, the TCRdb table keeps only in-frame clones and is missing some. The sample has over 10,000 clones; 67% are singletons. The time point: neoterminal ileum biopsy at postoperative endoscopy, about 6 months after surgery. Sequencing was performed on ileal tissue. These receptors originate from an adult with Crohn's disease.

The chain has TRBV19 and TRBJ1-2; D perhaps matches TRBD1 (6 bases). CDR1 is LNHDA, CDR2 SQIVND, per germline (reference sequence). Trimming pared 8 bases from V and 5 bases from J, leaving 15 bases between. The CDR3 covers 13 residues. CDR3 loop: CASPQGLTYGYTF. CDR3 nucleotide sequence: TGTGCCAGTCCCCAGGGGCTGACTTATGGCTACACCTTC.

V gene TRBV27 combines with J gene TRBJ1-4, with 9 bases aligning to TRBD1. The CDR3 runs to 20 residues. V was pared by 4 bases and J by 4 bases, with 19 bases of the junction left unmatched. Germline V gene lookup returns CDR1 MNHEY and CDR2 SMNVEV (reference sequence). CDR3 sequence reads: CASSSTRATGGRRNNEKLFF. The CDR3 bases are TGTGCCAGCAGTTCCACCAGGGCGACAGGGGGACGTCGAAATAATGAAAAACTGTTTTTT.

This clone was seen just once. The chain combines TRBV28 with TRBJ1-2, with 8 bases matching TRBD1. CDR3 length equals 15 residues. The V gene's germline CDR1 is MDHEN and CDR2 SYDVKM. V dropped 5 bases and J dropped 8; count of bases not matched to a gene: 13. CDR3 in DNA: TGTGCCAGCAGTCACTCCGGGACAGGAGAGCGGGGCTACACCTTC. Its translation is CASSHSGTGERGYTF.

This clone was seen a few times. This sequence joins TRBV19 and TRBJ1-6; TRBD1 matches at 8 bases. In germline, CDR1 is LNHDA, CDR2 SQIVND (reference sequence). V lost 6 bases to trimming and J lost 7 bases; unmatched junction nucleotides: 8. The CDR3 runs 15 residues. CDR3 sequence (DNA): TGTGCCAGTAGGGGGACAGGAGAATTAAATTCACCCCTCCACTTT. Amino acid sequence: CASRGTGELNSPLHF.

The rearrangement links TRBV9 to TRBJ2-7; 9 bases fit TRBD1. V shed 4 bases, J shed 5 bases, and the junction held 7 bases outside the gene matches. Germline values: CDR1 SGDLS, CDR2 YYNGEE. The CDR3 sequence is 14 residues long. CDR3 DNA: TGTGCCAGCAGCCCTACAGGGGGCAACGACGAGCAGTACTTC. Its translation is CASSPTGGNDEQYF.

The chain has TRBV28 and TRBJ1-1; D gene ambiguous. V was pared by 7 bases and J by 4 bases, with 16 bases between. Germline CDR1 is MDHEN and CDR2 is SYDVKM. The CDR3 loop spans 14 amino acids. CDR3 sequence: CASIHTSGITEAFF. In DNA, the CDR3 is TGTGCCAGCATCCATACTTCGGGAATCACTGAAGCTTTCTTT.

The chain has TRBV7-9 and TRBJ2-2; D gene unclear. This CDR3 comprises 15 residues. Germline CDR1 reads SEHNR; CDR2 reads FQNEAQ (reference sequence). The V gene lost 4 bases and the J gene lost 2 bases, with 11 bases spanning the gap. The CDR3 region is CASSSRPANTGELFF. CDR3 DNA: TGTGCCAGCAGCTCCCGGCCGGCTAACACCGGGGAGCTGTTTTTT.

V is TRBV7-6 and J is TRBJ1-3; D may be TRBD1 (5 bases). The germline V gene has CDR1 SGHVS and CDR2 FNYEAQ. V was shortened by 8 bases and J by 0 bases, with 17 bases between the two germline ends. The CDR3 extends over 16 amino acids. The CDR3 protein is CASSWDGGDSGNTIYF. The CDR3 DNA reads TGTGCCAGCTCATGGGACGGGGGAGACTCTGGAAACACCATATATTTT. Using reference TRBV7-6 and TRBJ1-3 for the parts outside the CDR3, the full variable domain is GAGVSQSPRYKVTKRGQDVALRCDPISGHVSLYWYRQALGQGPEFLTYFNYEAQQDKSGLPNDRFSAERPEGSISTLTIQRTEQRDSAMYRCASSWDGGDSGNTIYFGEGSWLTVV.

This chain links TRBV4-1 with TRBJ2-5; D not certain. Germline V gene data show CDR1 as MGHRA and CDR2 as YSYEKL. The V gene lost 1 base and the J gene lost 9 bases, with 18 bases spanning the gap. The CDR3 is made up of 15 amino acids. The CDR3 here is CASSQGSPRLSAQYF. Written as DNA, the CDR3 is TGCGCCAGCAGCCAAGGTTCCCCGCGGCTTTCGGCCCAGTACTTC.

J is TRBJ2-5 and V is TRBV6-4; 9 bases match TRBD2. Per germline, CDR1 MRHNA and CDR2 SNTAGT. After removal of 0 bases from V and 4 bases from J, the junction contained 15 bases not matched to a gene. The CDR3 loop spans 19 amino acids. Written as DNA, the CDR3 is TGTGCCAGCAGTGACTCGAGACGTCCTGCGGGGGGGCTTGCAGAGACCCAGTACTTC. Translation: CASSDSRRPAGGLAETQYF.

The rearrangement joins TRBV19 to TRBJ1-1, with TRBD1 identical over 9 bases. The CDR3 is made up of 15 amino acids. Trimming took 5 bases from V and 1 from J; bases not matched to a gene: 5. Germline CDR1 LNHDA, CDR2 SQIVND (reference sequence). CDR3 bases: TGTGCCAGTAGTGGGGACAGGGCCGCGAACACTGAAGCTTTCTTT. The encoded protein is CASSGDRAANTEAFF.

This chain joins TRBV5-6 and TRBJ2-2; the D is unclear. Trimming removed 0 bases from V and 6 bases from J, with 6 bases in between. There are 13 residues in the CDR3. Germline loops: CDR1 SGHDT, CDR2 YYEEEE. This CDR3 is CASSLGEAGELFF. In DNA, the CDR3 is TGTGCCAGCAGCTTGGGCGAGGCCGGGGAGCTGTTTTTT. The entire variable domain, with the rest obtained from reference TRBV5-6 and TRBJ2-2, is as follows: DAGVTQSPTHLIKTRGQQVTLRCSPKSGHDTVSWYQQALGQGPQFIFQYYEEEERQRGNFPDRFSGHQFPNYSSELNVNALLLGDSALYLCASSLGEAGELFFGEGSRLTVL.

This clone showed up just a few times. The gene calls are TRBV2 and TRBJ2-7; D is unclear. V lost 2 bases to trimming and J lost 6 bases, with 8 bases between them. The CDR3 has 12 residues. Germline V gene data show CDR1 as SNHLY and CDR2 as FYNNEI. The CDR3 loop is CASSEPLGEQYF. CDR3 in DNA: TGTGCCAGCAGTGAACCTTTAGGCGAGCAGTACTTC.

There are a few counts of this clone. The chain links TRBV6-5 to TRBJ1-2; possibly TRBD1 for D (6 bases). The CDR3 runs 13 residues. CDR1 is MNHEY and CDR2 is SVGAGI in the germline V gene. The V end lost 9 bases, the J end lost 6 bases, and 17 bases lay between the germline ends. For the CDR3, the DNA is TGTGCCAGTGGGAACAGGGAATTACATGGCTACACCTTC. Its protein is CASGNRELHGYTF.

The rearrangement uses TRBV11-2 and TRBJ2-7; 7 bases map to TRBD1. With V trimmed by 5 bases and J by 4 bases, 8 bases remained unmatched. This CDR3 is built from 14 residues. Germline CDR1 SGHAT, CDR2 FQNNGV. The DNA for the CDR3 is TGTGCCAGCAGCATACTCCCAGGGGGATACGAGCAGTACTTC. Residues: CASSILPGGYEQYF.

The J gene is TRBJ1-3, the V gene TRBV2; D is unresolved. The CDR3 spans 16 residues. Germline V gene lookup returns CDR1 SNHLY and CDR2 FYNNEI. Trimming took 4 bases from V and 0 from J, leaving 13 bases between them. CDR3 sequence (DNA): TGTGCCAGCAGTGTTGGACGGACGACCTCTGGAAACACCATATATTTT. Translation gives CASSVGRTTSGNTIYF. The complete variable domain, with remaining parts taken from reference TRBV2 and TRBJ1-3, reads EPEVTQTPSHQVTQMGQEVILRCVPISNHLYFYWYRQILGQKVEFLVSFYNNEISEKSEIFDDQFSVERPDGSNFTLKIRSTKLEDSAMYFCASSVGRTTSGNTIYFGEGSWLTVV.

The chain links TRBV6-5 to TRBJ2-7, with TRBD1 matching over 9 bases. The CDR3 is made up of 14 amino acids. The junction had 2 bases not matched to a gene; V was cut back by 2 bases and J by 3 bases. CDR1 and CDR2 (germline): MNHEY, SVGAGI. CDR3 residues: CASSYTDRGYEQYF. As DNA, the CDR3 is TGTGCCAGCAGTTACACGGACAGGGGCTACGAGCAGTACTTC.

This clone was counted a few times. V and J are TRBV2 and TRBJ1-5; D gene ambiguous. The CDR3 totals 15 residues. Per germline, CDR1 SNHLY and CDR2 FYNNEI. With 7 bases removed from V and 1 base from J, the gap between germline ends came to 14 bases. The CDR3 is CASTPTPRSNQPQHF. As DNA, the CDR3 is TGTGCCAGCACCCCGACCCCTCGGAGCAATCAGCCCCAGCATTTT.